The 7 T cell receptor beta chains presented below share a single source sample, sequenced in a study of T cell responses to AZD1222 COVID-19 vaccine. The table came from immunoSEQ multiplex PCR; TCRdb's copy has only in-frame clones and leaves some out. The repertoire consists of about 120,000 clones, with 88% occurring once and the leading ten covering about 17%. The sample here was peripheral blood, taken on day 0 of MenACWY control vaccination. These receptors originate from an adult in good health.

CDR3 DNA: TGTGCCAGCAGTTCGACAGATCCTGGAAACACCATATATTTT. Its protein product is CASSSTDPGNTIYF. The chain employs TRBV28 and TRBJ1-3; D possibly corresponds to TRBD1 (5 bases). V gave up 4 bases and J gave up 2 bases, with 9 bases separating them. The CDR3 has 14 amino acids. Germline assignment: CDR1 MDHEN and CDR2 SYDVKM.

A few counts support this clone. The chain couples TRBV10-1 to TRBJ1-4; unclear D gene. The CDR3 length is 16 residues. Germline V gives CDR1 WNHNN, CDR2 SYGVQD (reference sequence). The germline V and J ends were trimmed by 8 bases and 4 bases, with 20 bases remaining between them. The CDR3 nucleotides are TGCGCCAGCGGAGGAGGCACCGCCGCCGATAATGAAAAACTGTTTTTT. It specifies CASGGGTAADNEKLFF.

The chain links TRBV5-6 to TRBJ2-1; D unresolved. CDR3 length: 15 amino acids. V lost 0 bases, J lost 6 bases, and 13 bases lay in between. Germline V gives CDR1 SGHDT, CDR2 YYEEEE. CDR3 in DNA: TGTGCCAGCAGCTTGGGCCGGCAGCACTCCAATGAGCAGTTCTTC. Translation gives CASSLGRQHSNEQFF.

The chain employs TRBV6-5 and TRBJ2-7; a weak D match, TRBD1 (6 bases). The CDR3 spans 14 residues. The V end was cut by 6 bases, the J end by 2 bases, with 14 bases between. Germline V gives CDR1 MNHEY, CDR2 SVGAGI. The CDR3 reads CASSPDRMPYEQYF. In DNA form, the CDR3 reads TGTGCCAGCAGCCCCGACAGGATGCCCTACGAGCAGTACTTC.

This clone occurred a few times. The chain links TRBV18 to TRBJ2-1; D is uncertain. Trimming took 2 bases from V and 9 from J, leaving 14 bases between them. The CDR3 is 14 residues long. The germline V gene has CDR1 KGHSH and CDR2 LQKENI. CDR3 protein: CASSPVGLEVEQFF. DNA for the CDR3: TGTGCCAGCTCACCAGTAGGGCTAGAGGTTGAGCAGTTCTTC.

CDR3 sequence reads: CASSSPRLAGGPGEQYF. DNA for the CDR3: TGTGCCAGCAGCTCGCCACGACTAGCGGGAGGGCCGGGCGAGCAGTACTTC. The chain combines TRBV11-2 with TRBJ2-7; 14 bases map to TRBD2. The CDR3 totals 17 residues. V trimming: 4 bases; J trimming: 6 bases; junction bases outside the gene matches: 11. Looked up from germline, CDR1 is SGHAT and CDR2 is FQNNGV.

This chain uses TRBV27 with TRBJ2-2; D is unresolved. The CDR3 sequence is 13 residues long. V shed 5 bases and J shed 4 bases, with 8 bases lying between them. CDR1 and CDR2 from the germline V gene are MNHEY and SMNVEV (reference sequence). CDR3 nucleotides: TGTGCCAGCAGTCAAACTCGCACCGGGGAGCTGTTTTTT. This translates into CASSQTRTGELFF.